This is a list of T cell receptor beta chains from one sample in a study of OX40 agonist ivuxolimab in advanced cancers. Produced via immunoSEQ multiplex PCR; TCRdb's table is partial and in-frame only. The top ten clones hold 10% of a sample with approximately 40,000 clones, 80% of them seen once. The sequences come from CD4+ or CD8+ T cells sorted from blood, collected in a trial of the OX40 agonist ivuxolimab. The receptors come from an adult with an advanced solid tumor such as melanoma, head and neck, liver or kidney cancer. Both conserved end residues are trimmed from each CDR3. The listing skips clone size in some rows; elsewhere it reads once, few, many or a size class.

ASSPPGSGLYEQY,TRBV18,TRBJ2-7,-
SVAGASGPNTGELF,TRBV29-1,TRBJ2-2,few
ASGKTGEWAEAF,TRBV28,TRBJ1-1,medium-sized
ASRRQENTEAF,TRBV2,TRBJ1-1,-
SAIKPSEAF,TRBV20-1,TRBJ1-1,-
AWSLQGLAGGRFYNEQF,TRBV30,TRBJ2-1,-
ASSPPSGGGEQY,TRBV18,-,-
ASSASGLQYEQY,TRBV28,TRBJ2-7,-
ASSLARDIEAF,TRBV28,TRBJ1-1,-
ASSPGGAGANVLT,TRBV18,TRBJ2-6,-
ASSLRDAATNEKLF,TRBV7-9,TRBJ1-4,-
ASSLGLAAYNEQF,TRBV7-9,TRBJ2-1,-
ASGLGGEGGQPQH,TRBV12-5,TRBJ1-5,-
ASSELGEQF,TRBV2,TRBJ2-1,-
ASSATGALVNTEAF,TRBV19,TRBJ1-1,-
ASSLRLGQGNEKLF,TRBV27,TRBJ1-4,-
ASSGGQDYTYEQY,TRBV9,TRBJ2-7,once
AWSRGPETQY,TRBV30,TRBJ2-5,-
SARGQNGETQY,TRBV29-1,TRBJ2-5,once
ASSALSGQGGRNEQY,TRBV9,TRBJ2-7,-
ASGEGSLNEKLF,TRBV10-2,TRBJ1-4,-
ASSFFLGTAYEQY,TRBV5-4,TRBJ2-7,-
ASSLHTLGNYGYT,TRBV7-9,TRBJ1-2,-
ASSRTGATDTQY,TRBV5-4,TRBJ2-3,-
ASSLGQGVGEQY,TRBV27,TRBJ2-7,-
SASLRNEQY,TRBV20-1,TRBJ2-7,-
ASKRSQDGNTIY,TRBV28,TRBJ1-3,-
ASRPISNQPQH,TRBV6-6,TRBJ1-5,-
AWTSGLALTGELF,TRBV30,TRBJ2-2,-
ASNNRGNSPLH,TRBV6-5,TRBJ1-6,once
ASSPAGDFLYEQY,TRBV18,TRBJ2-7,-
ASSSWDSSPYNEQF,TRBV7-2,TRBJ2-1,-
ASSSRDGGTDTQY,TRBV5-1,TRBJ2-3,-
ASNGVGEKLF,TRBV28,TRBJ1-4,-
ASSLSPSGAYNEQF,TRBV5-1,TRBJ2-1,-
ASSPDPRTEAF,TRBV6-1,TRBJ1-1,medium-sized
ASSLGTGRTGELF,TRBV7-9,TRBJ2-2,-
ASSRTGTSHEQY,TRBV7-2,TRBJ2-7,once
ATVSGTSGKKQY,TRBV10-3,TRBJ2-7,-
ASSQVPTGVYEQY,TRBV4-3,TRBJ2-7,-
ASSYEREAKNIQY,TRBV6-5,TRBJ2-4,-
ASSLRAGSVNTEAF,TRBV7-8,TRBJ1-1,-